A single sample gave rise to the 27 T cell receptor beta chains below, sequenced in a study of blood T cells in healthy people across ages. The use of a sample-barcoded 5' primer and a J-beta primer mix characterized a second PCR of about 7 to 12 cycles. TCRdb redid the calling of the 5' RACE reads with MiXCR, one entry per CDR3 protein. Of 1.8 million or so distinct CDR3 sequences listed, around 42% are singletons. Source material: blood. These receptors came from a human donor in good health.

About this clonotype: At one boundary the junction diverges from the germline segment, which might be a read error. The CDR3, as DNA: TGTACCAGCAGTATCTACTCGGACAGCGGGGGGGAAGCTTTCTTT. Amino acid sequence: CTSSIYSDSGGEAFF. V usage is TRBV6-5 and J usage is TRBJ1-1; D may be TRBD1 (6 bases). Per the germline V gene, CDR1 is MNHEY and CDR2 is SVGAGI. The CDR3 has 15 amino acids.

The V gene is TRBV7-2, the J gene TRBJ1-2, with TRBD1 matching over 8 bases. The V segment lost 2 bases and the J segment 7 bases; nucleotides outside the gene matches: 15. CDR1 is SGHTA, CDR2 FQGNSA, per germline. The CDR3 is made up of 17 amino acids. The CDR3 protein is CASSLSPSPQGASGYTF. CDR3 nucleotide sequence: TGTGCCAGCAGCTTAAGCCCCTCGCCTCAGGGGGCATCTGGCTACACCTTC.

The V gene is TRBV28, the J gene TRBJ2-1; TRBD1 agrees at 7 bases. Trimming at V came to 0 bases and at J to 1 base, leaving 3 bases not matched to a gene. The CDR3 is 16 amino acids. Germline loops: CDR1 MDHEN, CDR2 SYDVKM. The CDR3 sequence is CASSLWGTASYNEQFF. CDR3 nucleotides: TGTGCCAGCAGTTTATGGGGGACAGCTTCCTACAATGAGCAGTTCTTC. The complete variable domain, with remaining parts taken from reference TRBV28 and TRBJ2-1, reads DVKVTQSSRYLVKRTGEKVFLECVQDMDHENMFWYRQDPGLGLRLIYFSYDVKMKEKGDIPEGYSVSREKKERFSLILESASTNQTSMYLCASSLWGTASYNEQFFGPGTRLTVL.

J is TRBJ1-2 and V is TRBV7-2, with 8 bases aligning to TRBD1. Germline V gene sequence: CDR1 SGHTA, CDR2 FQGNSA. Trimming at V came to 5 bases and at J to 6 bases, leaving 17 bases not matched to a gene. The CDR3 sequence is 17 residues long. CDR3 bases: TGTGCCAGCAGCCCTCAGGGGGCGTCCTTGATGGAGGATGGCTACACCTTC. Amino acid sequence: CASSPQGASLMEDGYTF.

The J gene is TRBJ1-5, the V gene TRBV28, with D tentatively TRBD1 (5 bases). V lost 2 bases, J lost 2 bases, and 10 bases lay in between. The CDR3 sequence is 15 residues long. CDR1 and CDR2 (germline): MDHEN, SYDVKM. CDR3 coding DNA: TGTGCCAGCAGTTTAATGGGGGATGGCAATCAGCCCCAGCATTTT. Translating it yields CASSLMGDGNQPQHF.

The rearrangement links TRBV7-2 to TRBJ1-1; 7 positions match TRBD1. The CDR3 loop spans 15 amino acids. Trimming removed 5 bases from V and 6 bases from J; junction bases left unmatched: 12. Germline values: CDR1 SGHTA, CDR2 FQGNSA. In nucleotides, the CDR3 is TGTGCCAGCAGCACTAAAACCGGGACAGCTTCTGAAGCTTTCTTT. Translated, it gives CASSTKTGTASEAFF. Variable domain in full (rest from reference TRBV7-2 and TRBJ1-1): GAGVSQSPSNKVTEKGKDVELRCDPISGHTALYWYRQSLGQGLEFLIYFQGNSAPDKSGLPSDRFSAERTGGSVSTLTIQRTQQEDSAVYLCASSTKTGTASEAFFGQGTRLTVV.

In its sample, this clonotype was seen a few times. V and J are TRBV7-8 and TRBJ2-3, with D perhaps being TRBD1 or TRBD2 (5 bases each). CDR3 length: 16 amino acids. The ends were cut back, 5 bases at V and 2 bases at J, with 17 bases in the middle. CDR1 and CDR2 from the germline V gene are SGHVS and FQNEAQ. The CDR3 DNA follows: TGTGCCAGCAGCACGCGACAGCGGCTGAACACAGATACGCAGTATTTT. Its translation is CASSTRQRLNTDTQYF. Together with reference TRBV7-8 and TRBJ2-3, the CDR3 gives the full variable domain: GAGVSQSPRYKVAKRGQDVALRCDPISGHVSLFWYQQALGQGPEFLTYFQNEAQLDKSGLPSDRFFAERPEGSVSTLKIQRTQQEDSAVYLCASSTRQRLNTDTQYFGPGTRLTVL.

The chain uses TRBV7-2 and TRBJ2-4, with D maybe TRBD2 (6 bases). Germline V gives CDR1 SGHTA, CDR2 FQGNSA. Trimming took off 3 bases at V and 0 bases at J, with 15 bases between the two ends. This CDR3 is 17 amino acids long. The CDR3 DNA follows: TGTGCCAGCAGCTTTCGCTCGACGGGACTAGCCAAAAACATTCAGTACTTC. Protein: CASSFRSTGLAKNIQYF.

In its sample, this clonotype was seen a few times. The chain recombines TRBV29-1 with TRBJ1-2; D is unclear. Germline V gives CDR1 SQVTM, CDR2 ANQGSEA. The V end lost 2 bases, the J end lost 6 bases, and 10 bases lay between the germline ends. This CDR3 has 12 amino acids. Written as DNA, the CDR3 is TGCAGCGTTGAAATCCGGCAGGATGGCTACACCTTC. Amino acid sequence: CSVEIRQDGYTF.

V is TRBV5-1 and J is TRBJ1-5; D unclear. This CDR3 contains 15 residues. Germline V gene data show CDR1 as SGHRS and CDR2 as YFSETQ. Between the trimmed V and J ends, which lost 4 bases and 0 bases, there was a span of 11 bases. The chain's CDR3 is CASSPTSNSNQPQHF. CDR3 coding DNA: TGCGCCAGCAGCCCGACGAGCAATAGCAATCAGCCCCAGCATTTT.

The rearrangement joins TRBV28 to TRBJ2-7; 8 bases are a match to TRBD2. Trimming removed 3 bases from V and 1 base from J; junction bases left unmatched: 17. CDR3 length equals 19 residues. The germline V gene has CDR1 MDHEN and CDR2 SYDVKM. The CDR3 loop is CASSFYGRGERGVSYEQYF. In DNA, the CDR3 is TGTGCCAGCAGTTTTTACGGGAGGGGGGAGCGAGGGGTTTCCTACGAGCAGTACTTC.

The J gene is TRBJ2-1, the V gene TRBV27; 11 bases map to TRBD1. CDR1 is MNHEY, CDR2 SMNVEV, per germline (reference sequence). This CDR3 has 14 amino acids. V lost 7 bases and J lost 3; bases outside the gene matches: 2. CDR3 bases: TGTGCCAGCAAGGGGACAGGGGGCTACAATGAGCAGTTCTTC. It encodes CASKGTGGYNEQFF.

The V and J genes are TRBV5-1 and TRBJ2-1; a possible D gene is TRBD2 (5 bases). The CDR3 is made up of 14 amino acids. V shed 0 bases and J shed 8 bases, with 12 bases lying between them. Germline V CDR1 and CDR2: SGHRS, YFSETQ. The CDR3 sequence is CASSLGSGADEQFF. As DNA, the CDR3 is TGCGCCAGCAGCTTGGGCAGCGGTGCGGATGAGCAGTTCTTC.

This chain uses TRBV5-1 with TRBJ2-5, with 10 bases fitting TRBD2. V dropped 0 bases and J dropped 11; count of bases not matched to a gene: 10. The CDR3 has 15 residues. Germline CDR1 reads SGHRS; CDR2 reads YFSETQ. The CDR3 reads CASSLGTSGPDEQYF. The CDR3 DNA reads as TGCGCCAGCAGCTTGGGGACTAGCGGTCCAGATGAGCAGTACTTC.

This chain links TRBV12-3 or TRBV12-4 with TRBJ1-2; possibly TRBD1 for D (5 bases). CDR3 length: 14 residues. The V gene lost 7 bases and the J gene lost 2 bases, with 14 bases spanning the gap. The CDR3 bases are TGTGCCAGCACCTCGGACACAATAAACTATGGCTACACCTTC. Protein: CASTSDTINYGYTF.

CDR3: CASSPSGLVGNEQFF. The CDR3 DNA sequence: TGTGCCAGCAGCCCGAGTGGACTAGTAGGCAATGAGCAGTTCTTC. The chain joins TRBV14 to TRBJ2-1, with 7 bases fitting TRBD2. CDR1 is SGHDN and CDR2 is FVKESK in the germline V gene. The CDR3 runs to 15 residues. Unmatched junction bases numbered 9, after V lost 4 bases and J lost 6 bases.

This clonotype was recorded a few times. CDR3 coding DNA: TGCAGTGCTAGTGCAGGGGGCGCCGAAGCCTATGGCTACACCTTC. It is translated as CSASAGGAEAYGYTF. The rearrangement joins TRBV20-1 to TRBJ1-2, with TRBD1 identical over 8 bases. Germline trimming cut 3 bases from V and 4 bases from J; bases unmatched to any gene: 10. This CDR3 has 15 residues. Germline values: CDR1 DFQATT, CDR2 SNEGSKA (reference sequence).

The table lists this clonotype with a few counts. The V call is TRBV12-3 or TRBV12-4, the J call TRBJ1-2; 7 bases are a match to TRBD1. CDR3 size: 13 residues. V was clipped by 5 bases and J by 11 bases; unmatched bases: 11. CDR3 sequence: CASSRDSLIGYTF. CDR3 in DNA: TGTGCCAGCAGTCGGGACAGTCTCATAGGTTACACCTTC.

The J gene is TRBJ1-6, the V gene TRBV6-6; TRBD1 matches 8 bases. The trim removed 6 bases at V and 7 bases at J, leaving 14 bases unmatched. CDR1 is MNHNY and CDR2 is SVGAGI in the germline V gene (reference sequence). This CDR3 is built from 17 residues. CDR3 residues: CASSPWTGPDSNSPLHF. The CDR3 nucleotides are TGTGCCAGCAGCCCCTGGACAGGGCCCGATTCAAATTCACCCCTCCACTTT.

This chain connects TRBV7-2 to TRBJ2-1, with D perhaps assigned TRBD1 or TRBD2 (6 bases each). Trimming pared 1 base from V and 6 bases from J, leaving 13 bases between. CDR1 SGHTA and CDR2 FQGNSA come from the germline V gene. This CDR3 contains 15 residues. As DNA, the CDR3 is TGTGCCAGCAGCTTAGTTGGGGGGCTGTCCAATGAGCAGTTCTTC. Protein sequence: CASSLVGGLSNEQFF.

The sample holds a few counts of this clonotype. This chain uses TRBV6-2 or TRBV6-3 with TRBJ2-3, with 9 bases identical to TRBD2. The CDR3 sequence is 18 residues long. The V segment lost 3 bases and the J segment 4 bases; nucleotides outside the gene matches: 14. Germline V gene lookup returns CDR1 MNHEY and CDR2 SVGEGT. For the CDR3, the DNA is TGTGCCAGCAGTTATACAGACACCGGACTAGCGAGAGCAGATACGCAGTATTTT. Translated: CASSYTDTGLARADTQYF.

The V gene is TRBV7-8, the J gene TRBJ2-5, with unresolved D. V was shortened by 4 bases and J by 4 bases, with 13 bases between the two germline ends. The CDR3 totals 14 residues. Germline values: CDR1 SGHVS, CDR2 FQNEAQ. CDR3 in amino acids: CASSSRWLRETQYF. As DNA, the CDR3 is TGTGCCAGCAGCTCCCGGTGGCTAAGAGAGACCCAGTACTTC.

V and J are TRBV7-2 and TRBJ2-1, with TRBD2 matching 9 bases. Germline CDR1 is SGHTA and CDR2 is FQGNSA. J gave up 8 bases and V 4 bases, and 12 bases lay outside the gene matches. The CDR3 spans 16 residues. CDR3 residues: CASSSLAGAQPHEQFF. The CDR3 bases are TGTGCCAGCAGCTCTTTAGCGGGGGCCCAACCACATGAGCAGTTCTTC.

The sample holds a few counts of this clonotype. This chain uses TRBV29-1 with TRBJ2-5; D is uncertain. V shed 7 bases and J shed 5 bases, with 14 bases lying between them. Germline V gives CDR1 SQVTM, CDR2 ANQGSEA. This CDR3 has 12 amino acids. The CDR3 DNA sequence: TGCAGCGCTGGGTGGTCTCAGGAGACCCAGTACTTC. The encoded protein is CSAGWSQETQYF.

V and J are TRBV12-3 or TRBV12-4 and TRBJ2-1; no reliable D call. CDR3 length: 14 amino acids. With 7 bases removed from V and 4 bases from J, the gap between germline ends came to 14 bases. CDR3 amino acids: CASTQPTRYNEQFF. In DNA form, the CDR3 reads TGTGCCAGCACCCAACCGACAAGGTACAATGAGCAGTTCTTC.

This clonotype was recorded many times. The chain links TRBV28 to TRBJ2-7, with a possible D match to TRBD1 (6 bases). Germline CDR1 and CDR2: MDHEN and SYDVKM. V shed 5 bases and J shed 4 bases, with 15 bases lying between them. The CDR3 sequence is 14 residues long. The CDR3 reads CASSATTGLYEQYF. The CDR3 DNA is TGTGCCAGCAGTGCGACGACAGGCCTTTACGAGCAGTACTTC.

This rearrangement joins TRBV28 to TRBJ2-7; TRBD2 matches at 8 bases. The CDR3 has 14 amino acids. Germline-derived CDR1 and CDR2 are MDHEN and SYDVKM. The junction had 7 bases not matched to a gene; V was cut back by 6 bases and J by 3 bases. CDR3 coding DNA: TGTGCCAGCAGACAAAGCGGGGGCCTCTACGAGCAGTACTTC. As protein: CASRQSGGLYEQYF.